The source of this TCR beta chain is a study of shared clonotypes between healthy human individuals. The count of this clone is one. This same CDR3 is encoded by further DNA sequences in the sample. Genomic DNA from each subset was divided evenly over several immunoSEQ plates. The protocol was immunoSEQ multiplex PCR, while the TCRdb copy is restricted to in-frame clones and leaves out a portion. The sample lists approximately 1,500,000 clones, roughly 96% seen once, with approximately 1.2% in the top ten. V lost 2 bases and J lost 1, with 10 bases in between. Germline CDR1 SGDLS, CDR2 YYNGEE. This CDR3 has 14 residues.

The TCR comes from a man aged 25 to 40 in good health. The genes are TRBV9 and TRBJ2-7; TRBD1 or TRBD2 may be the D gene (5 bases each). The sequencing sample was made of naive CD4+ T cells sorted from blood. As to subset: CD45RA+ positively selected. The CDR3: CASSVGVESYEQYF. CDR3 bases: TGTGCCAGCAGCGTGGGGGTCGAATCCTACGAGCAGTACTTC.